Below, one TCR beta chain is given with its context. The antigen remains undetermined. Trimming at V came to 5 bases and at J to 5 bases, leaving 9 bases not matched to a gene. The CDR3 consists of 14 residues. CDR1 and CDR2 from the germline V gene are LGHDT and YNNKEL (reference sequence). The data belong to a study of vaccination effects on CD4 cells after COVID-19. Turning to the study itself: Two doses of BNT162b2 or mRNA-1273 vaccine were administered to participants.

The data were produced by immunoSEQ multiplex PCR, yet TCRdb's version contains in-frame clones alone and is incomplete. This table holds approximately 40,000 clones, 73% found once. CD4+ T cells specific for antigen were expanded with viral peptide pools by the ViraFEST assay before sequencing. Subsequent to a culture period of about ten days, CD4+ T cells were isolated. This person caught SARS-CoV-2 sometime from March to December 2020, and PCR testing confirmed the infection. A half-volume exchange with IL-2 medium occurred on days 3 and 7. The receptor was isolated from a human donor who had a prior SARS-CoV-2 infection. The sample here was CD4+ T cells from PBMCs cultured with a peptide pool, taken before COVID-19 vaccination. The chain carries TRBV3-1 (or the pseudogene TRBV3-2) and TRBJ2-7, with 7 bases aligning to TRBD2. The CDR3 reads CASSEIGGSNEQYF. The CDR3 nucleotides are TGTGCCAGCAGCGAGATCGGGGGGTCGAACGAGCAGTACTTC.